This entry is about one T cell receptor (beta chain). The entry originates in a study of blood T cell repertoires in COVID-19. The length of the CDR3 is 13 residues. V lost 5 bases and J lost 6, with 13 bases in between. Germline CDR1 and CDR2: MGHDK and SYGVNS. Clones were read by immunoSEQ multiplex PCR, and TCRdb kept only the in-frame ones, dropping some. The data hold about 97,000 clones, with around 90% observed a single time. This receptor was obtained from a woman aged 45-59 years with COVID-19, enrolled during active disease. The source material was peripheral blood. The genes are TRBV25-1 and TRBJ1-2; no reliable D call. This CDR3 reads CASSSSTTHGYTF. DNA of the CDR3: TGTGCCAGCAGTTCCTCCACAACCCATGGCTACACCTTC.